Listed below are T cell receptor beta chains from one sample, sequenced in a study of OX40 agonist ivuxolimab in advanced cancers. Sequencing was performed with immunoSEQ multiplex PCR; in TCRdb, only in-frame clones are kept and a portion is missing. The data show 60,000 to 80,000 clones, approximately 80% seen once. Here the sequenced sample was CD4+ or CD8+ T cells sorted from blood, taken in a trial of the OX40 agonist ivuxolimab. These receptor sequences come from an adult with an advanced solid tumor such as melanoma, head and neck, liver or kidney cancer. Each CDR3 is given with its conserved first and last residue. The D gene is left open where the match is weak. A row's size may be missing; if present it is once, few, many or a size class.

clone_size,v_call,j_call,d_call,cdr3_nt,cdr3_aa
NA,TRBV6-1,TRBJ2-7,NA,TGTGCCAGCAGTACCACGGGACTGAGCTCCTACGAGCAGTACTTC,CASSTTGLSSYEQYF
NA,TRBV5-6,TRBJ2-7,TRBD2,TGTGCCAGCAGCTTGGGGACTAGCGGGCCCCGGCCCTACGAGCAGTACTTC,CASSLGTSGPRPYEQYF
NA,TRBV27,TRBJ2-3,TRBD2,TGTGCCAGCAGTTTCCGAGCGGGACCAGATACGCAGTATTTT,CASSFRAGPDTQYF
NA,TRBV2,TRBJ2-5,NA,TGTGCCACACGGCAAGAGACCCAGTACTTC,CATRQETQYF
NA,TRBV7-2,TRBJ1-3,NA,TGTGCCAGCAGCTTAGTAGGGGACGAAAACACCATATATTTT,CASSLVGDENTIYF
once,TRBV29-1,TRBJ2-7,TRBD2,TGCAGCGTTTTAGCGACTAGCGGTCGGAGGGAGCAGTACTTC,CSVLATSGRREQYF
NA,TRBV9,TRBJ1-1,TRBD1,TGTGCCAGCAGCGTTGAAGGGGGCGGGATTTCTGAAGCTTTCTTT,CASSVEGGGISEAFF
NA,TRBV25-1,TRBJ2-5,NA,TGTGCCAGCAGTGCCCCCCGCTTAGAGACCCAGTACTTC,CASSAPRLETQYF
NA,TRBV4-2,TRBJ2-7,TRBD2,TGTGCCAGCAGCCAAGCTAGCGGGAGGAACGAGCAGTACTTC,CASSQASGRNEQYF
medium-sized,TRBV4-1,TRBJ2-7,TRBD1,TGCGCCAGCAGTCTCGAAAGATCCGGGACAGGGAGCTCCTACGAGCAGTACTTC,CASSLERSGTGSSYEQYF
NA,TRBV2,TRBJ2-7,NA,TGTGCCAGCAGAGTCGGGCAGGCGGGTCACGAGCAGTACTTC,CASRVGQAGHEQYF
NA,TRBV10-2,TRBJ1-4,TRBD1,TGCGCCAGCAGCCGACAGGGTAGTTATGAAAAACTGTTTTTT,CASSRQGSYEKLFF
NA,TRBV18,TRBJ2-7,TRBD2,TGTGCCAGCTCACTGGCGGTAGCGGGAGGGCCTAGATACGAGCAGTACTTC,CASSLAVAGGPRYEQYF
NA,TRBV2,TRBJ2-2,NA,TGTGCCAGCACCCAATATGTTTTACGGACGAACACCGGGGAGCTGTTTTTT,CASTQYVLRTNTGELFF
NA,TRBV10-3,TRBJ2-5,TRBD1,TGTGCCATCAGTCCGGGACAGCAAGAGACCCAGTACTTC,CAISPGQQETQYF
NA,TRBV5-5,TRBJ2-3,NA,TGTGCCAGCAGCTTGGAAGGGACCCTCTACACAGATACGCAGTATTTT,CASSLEGTLYTDTQYF
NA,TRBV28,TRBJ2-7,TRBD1,TGTGCCAGCAGGAGACAGGGAATCTCCTACGAGCAGTACTTC,CASRRQGISYEQYF
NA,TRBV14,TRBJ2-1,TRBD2,TGTGCCAGCAGTCCCGGGACTAGCGGGACCGCGCGGCAGTTCTTC,CASSPGTSGTARQFF
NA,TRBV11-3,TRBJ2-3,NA,TGTGCCAGCAGCTTAAGGGCAGATACGCAGTATTTT,CASSLRADTQYF
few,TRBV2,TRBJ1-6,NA,TGTGCCAGCAGTGAGAGGTCTCTACCAAATTCACCCCTCCACTTT,CASSERSLPNSPLHF
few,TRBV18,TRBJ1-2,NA,TGTGCCAGCTCAGAACAGGTCGGGGGCTACACCTTC,CASSEQVGGYTF
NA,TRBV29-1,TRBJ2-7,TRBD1,TGCAGCGCAGGGGACAGCTCCTACGAGCAGTACTTC,CSAGDSSYEQYF
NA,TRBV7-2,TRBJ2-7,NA,TGTGCCAGCAGCTTAGTGGATAGCTACGAGCAGTACTTC,CASSLVDSYEQYF
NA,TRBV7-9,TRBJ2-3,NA,TGTGCCAGCAGCCCCTATGGACTGAACACAGATACGCAGTATTTT,CASSPYGLNTDTQYF
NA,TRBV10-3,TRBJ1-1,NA,TGTGCCATCAGTGAGACAGGAGTGAACACTGAAGCTTTCTTT,CAISETGVNTEAFF
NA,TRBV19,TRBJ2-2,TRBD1,TGTGCCAGTAGACAAGGACAGGGAAACACCGGGGAGCTGTTTTTT,CASRQGQGNTGELFF
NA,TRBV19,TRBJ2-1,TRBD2,TGTGCCAGTAGAGGCGGGACTAGCGGGAACAATGAGCAGTTCTTC,CASRGGTSGNNEQFF
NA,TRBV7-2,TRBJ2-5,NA,TGTGCCAGCACTAACCTACAGGAGGCGGCCCAGTACTTC,CASTNLQEAAQYF
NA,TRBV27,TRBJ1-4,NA,TGTGCCAGCAGGTGGGGGGGCGCAACTAATGAAAAACTGTTTTTT,CASRWGGATNEKLFF
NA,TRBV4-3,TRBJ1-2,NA,TGCGCCAGCAGCCAAGCGGCCGGTTCAAACTATGGCTACACCTTC,CASSQAAGSNYGYTF
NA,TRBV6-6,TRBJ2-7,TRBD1,TGTGCCAGCAGTTACTTCGGGACAGGGTTCAACGAGCAGTACTTC,CASSYFGTGFNEQYF
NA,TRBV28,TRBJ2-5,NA,TGTGCCAGCAGTTTACCCCTAGAGACCCAGTACTTC,CASSLPLETQYF
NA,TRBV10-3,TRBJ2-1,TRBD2,TGTGCCATCAGTGAGTCGAGTGGTAGCGGGAGGGCCAGTGAGCAGTTCTTC,CAISESSGSGRASEQFF
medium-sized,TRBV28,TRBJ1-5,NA,TGTGCCGGAAAAAGAAGCAATCAGCCCCAGCATTTT,CAGKRSNQPQHF
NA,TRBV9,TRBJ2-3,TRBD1,TGTGCCAGCAGTGTCGAGAGGGGACAGACTGCAGATACGCAGTATTTT,CASSVERGQTADTQYF
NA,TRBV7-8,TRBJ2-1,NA,TGTGCCAGCAGGAGAGCGGTTGGTGAGCAGTTCTTC,CASRRAVGEQFF
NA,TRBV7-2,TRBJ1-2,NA,TGTGCCAGCAGCGCCCAACCAGGGGATGGCTACACCTTC,CASSAQPGDGYTF
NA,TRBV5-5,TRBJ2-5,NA,TGTGCCAGCAGCGAGATGGGAAGGGAGACCCAGTACTTC,CASSEMGRETQYF
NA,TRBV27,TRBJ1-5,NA,TGTGCCAGCAGTTTATGGGGTGGAGGGCTTAGCAATCAGCCCCAGCATTTT,CASSLWGGGLSNQPQHF
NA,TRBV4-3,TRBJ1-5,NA,TGCGCCAGCAGCCAAGATAGGGAAGTCAATCAGCCCCAGCATTTT,CASSQDREVNQPQHF
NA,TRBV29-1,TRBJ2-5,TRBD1,TGCAGCGTTTCTTTGGGACAGAGTCAAGAGACCCAGTACTTC,CSVSLGQSQETQYF
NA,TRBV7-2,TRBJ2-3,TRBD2,TGTGCCAGCAGCACTAGCGGTACAATCACAGATACGCAGTATTTT,CASSTSGTITDTQYF
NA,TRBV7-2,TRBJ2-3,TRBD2,TGTGCCAGCAGCCTGGGACTAGCGGAGGGCACAGATACGCAGTATTTT,CASSLGLAEGTDTQYF
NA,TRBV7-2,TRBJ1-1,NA,TGTGCCAGCAGCTTAGAGGGGGACATGAACACTGAAGCTTTCTTT,CASSLEGDMNTEAFF
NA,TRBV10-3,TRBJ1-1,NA,TGTGCCATCAGTGACGGGGGCGAAGCTTTCTTT,CAISDGGEAFF
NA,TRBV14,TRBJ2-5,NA,TGTGCCAGCAGCCTCGATCTGGGAGAGACCCAGTACTTC,CASSLDLGETQYF
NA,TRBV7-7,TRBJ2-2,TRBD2,TGTGCCAGCAGCTTCCATAGCGGGAGGCCCACCGGGGAGCTGTTTTTT,CASSFHSGRPTGELFF
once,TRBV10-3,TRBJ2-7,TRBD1,TGTGCCATCGGACAGGGCTACGAGCAGTACTTC,CAIGQGYEQYF
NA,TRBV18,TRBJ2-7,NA,TGTGCCAGCTCACCACGCCAGGGCGTGGGCGAGCAGTACTTC,CASSPRQGVGEQYF
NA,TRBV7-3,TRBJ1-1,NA,TGTGCCAGCAGCCCCGGGACTGTGAACACTGAAGCTTTCTTT,CASSPGTVNTEAFF
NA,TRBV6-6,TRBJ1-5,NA,TGTGCCAGCAGTTGGGAGGCCGGCTCCAATCAGCCCCAGCATTTT,CASSWEAGSNQPQHF
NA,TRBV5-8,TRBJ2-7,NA,TGTGCCAGCAGCTTCGGGGAGGCTGAAGACTACGAGCAGTACTTC,CASSFGEAEDYEQYF
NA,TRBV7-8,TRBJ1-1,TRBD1,TGTGCCAGCAGCCTGGGGACAGGGCGGAACACTGAAGCTTTCTTT,CASSLGTGRNTEAFF
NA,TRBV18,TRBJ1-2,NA,TGTGCCAGCTCACCACCGATCCAGGGCAATTTGGGAGGCTACACCTTC,CASSPPIQGNLGGYTF
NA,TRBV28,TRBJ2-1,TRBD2,TGTGCCAGCAGTTTACCCCTCACGGGACTAGACTACAATGAGCAGTTCTTC,CASSLPLTGLDYNEQFF